This T cell receptor beta chain was sequenced during a study of blood T cell repertoires in COVID-19. Study information: Acute-phase and convalescent COVID-19 samples originated in the United States, Italy and Spain. T cells, B-cell-depleted T cells, or PBMCs provided the cDNA or gDNA that served as material.

Patients of the Seattle cohort, enrolled during active infection, were followed longitudinally. Trimming cost V 0 bases and J 8 bases, with 13 bases left between them. The germline gives CDR1 ENHRY, CDR2 SYGVKD. CDR3 length: 14 residues. In the source study's methods: Reference gene primers were amplified, and this amplification served to estimate nucleated cell counts. Clones were read by immunoSEQ multiplex PCR, and TCRdb kept only the in-frame ones, dropping some. That table supplies the V and J calls and clone size; D and trimming were determined from the DNA. The repertoire has about 320,000 clones, around 89% of them found once; the top ten carry approximately 1.6%.

This TCR came from a woman aged 25 to 45 with COVID-19, enrolled during active disease. The chain recombines TRBV10-3 with TRBJ1-1; TRBD1 is a possible D gene (5 bases). Source material: peripheral blood. CDR3 nucleotide sequence: TGTGCCATCAGTGAGTCAGGGGTGCGGAAGGAAGCTTTCTTT. It translates to CAISESGVRKEAFF.